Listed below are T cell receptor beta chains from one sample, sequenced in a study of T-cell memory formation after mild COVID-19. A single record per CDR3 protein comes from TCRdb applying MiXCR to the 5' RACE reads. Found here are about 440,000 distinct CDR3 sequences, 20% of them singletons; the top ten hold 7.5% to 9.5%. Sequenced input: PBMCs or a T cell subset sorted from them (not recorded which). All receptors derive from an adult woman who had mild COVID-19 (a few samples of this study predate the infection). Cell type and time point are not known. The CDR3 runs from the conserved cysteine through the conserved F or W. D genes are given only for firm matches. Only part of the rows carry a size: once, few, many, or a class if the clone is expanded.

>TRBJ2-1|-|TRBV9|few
CASSVGRTEQFF
TGTGCCAGCAGCGTGGGCAGGACTGAGCAGTTCTTC
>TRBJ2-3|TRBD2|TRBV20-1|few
CSAREQGLAGSDTQYF
TGCAGTGCTAGAGAACAAGGACTAGCGGGCTCAGATACGCAGTATTTT
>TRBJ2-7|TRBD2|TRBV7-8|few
CASSLAGPSGGAYEQYF
TGTGCCAGCAGCTTAGCGGGACCTAGCGGGGGTGCCTACGAGCAGTACTTC
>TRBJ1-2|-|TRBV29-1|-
CSVAERSYGYTF
TGCAGCGTTGCTGAACGGAGCTATGGCTACACCTTC
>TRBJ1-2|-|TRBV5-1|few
CASSSTGRGYGYTF
TGCGCCAGCAGCTCTACAGGTCGAGGCTATGGCTACACCTTC
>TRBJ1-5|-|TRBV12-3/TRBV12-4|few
CASSWASYSNQPQHF
TGTGCCAGCAGTTGGGCGAGTTATAGCAATCAGCCCCAGCATTTT
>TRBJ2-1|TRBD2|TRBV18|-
CASSPISGGTYNEQFF
TGTGCCAGCTCACCGATTAGCGGGGGGACCTACAATGAGCAGTTCTTC
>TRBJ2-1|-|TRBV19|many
CASSIGGDYNEQFF
TGTGCCAGTAGTATTGGGGGAGATTACAATGAGCAGTTCTTC
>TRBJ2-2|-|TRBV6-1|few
CASSSGSNTGELFF
TGTGCCAGCAGCTCCGGGTCGAACACCGGGGAGCTGTTTTTT
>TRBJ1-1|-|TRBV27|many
CARAGAHSNTEAFF
TGTGCGAGGGCAGGTGCCCACTCGAACACTGAAGCTTTCTTT
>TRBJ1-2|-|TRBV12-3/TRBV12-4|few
CASSLAGPYGYTF
TGTGCCAGCAGTTTGGCGGGGCCATATGGCTACACCTTC
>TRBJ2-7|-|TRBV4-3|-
CASSQDRASFSYEQYF
TGCGCCAGCAGCCAAGATCGGGCTTCGTTCTCCTACGAGCAGTACTTC
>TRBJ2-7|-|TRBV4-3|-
CASSQETTALYEQYF
TGCGCCAGCAGCCAAGAAACTACGGCTCTCTACGAGCAGTACTTC
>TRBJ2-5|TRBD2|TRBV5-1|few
CASSSGLAEQETQYF
TGCGCCAGCAGCTCCGGACTAGCGGAACAAGAGACCCAGTACTTC
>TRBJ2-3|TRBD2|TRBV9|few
CASSDPRTSGGGTDTQYF
TGTGCCAGCAGCGACCCGAGGACTAGCGGGGGGGGCACAGATACGCAGTATTTT
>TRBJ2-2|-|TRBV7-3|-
CASSLLGVSNTGELFF
TGTGCCAGCAGCTTACTGGGGGTGTCGAACACCGGGGAGCTGTTTTTT
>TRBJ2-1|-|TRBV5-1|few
CASSLQSRGGGEQFF
TGCGCCAGCAGCTTGCAGTCGAGGGGAGGGGGTGAGCAGTTCTTC
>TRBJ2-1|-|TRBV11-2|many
CASSSTPGGTGSEQFF
TGTGCCAGCAGCTCGACCCCTGGCGGGACCGGTAGTGAGCAGTTCTTC
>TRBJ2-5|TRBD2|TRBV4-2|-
CASSRLAGGRMEETQYF
TGTGCCAGCAGCCGCCTGGCGGGGGGGCGAATGGAAGAGACCCAGTACTTC
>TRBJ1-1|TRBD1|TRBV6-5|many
CASSWDREAFF
TGTGCCAGCAGTTGGGACAGAGAAGCTTTCTTT
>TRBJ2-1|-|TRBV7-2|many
CASSRDFNEQFF
TGTGCCAGCAGCCGGGACTTCAATGAGCAGTTCTTC
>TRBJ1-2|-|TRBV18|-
CASSPQGSLYGYTF
TGTGCCAGCTCACCCCAGGGTTCCCTCTATGGCTACACCTTC
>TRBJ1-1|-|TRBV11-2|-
CASSRAKSLPNTEAFF
TGTGCCAGCAGCCGGGCTAAATCTCTCCCGAACACTGAAGCTTTCTTT
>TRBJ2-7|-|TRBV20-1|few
CSASASTYEQYF
TGCAGTGCTAGTGCTTCAACCTACGAGCAGTACTTC
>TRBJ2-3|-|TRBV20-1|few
CSAAGTQTSTDTQYF
TGCAGTGCCGCCGGGACTCAGACTAGCACAGATACGCAGTATTTT
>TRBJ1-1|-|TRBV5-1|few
CASSGGTANTEAFF
TGCGCCAGCAGCGGGGGGACGGCGAACACTGAAGCTTTCTTT
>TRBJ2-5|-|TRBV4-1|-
CASSLQQYQETQYF
TGCGCCAGCAGCCTACAGCAGTACCAAGAGACCCAGTACTTC
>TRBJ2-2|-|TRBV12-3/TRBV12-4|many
CASSDSNTGELFF
TGTGCCAGCAGTGACTCCAACACCGGGGAGCTGTTTTTT
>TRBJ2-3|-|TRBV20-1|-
CSAGGPPSDTQYF
TGCAGTGCCGGGGGGCCACCATCCGATACGCAGTATTTT
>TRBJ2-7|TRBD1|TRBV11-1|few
CASGQGSYEQYF
TGTGCCAGCGGACAGGGTTCCTACGAGCAGTACTTC
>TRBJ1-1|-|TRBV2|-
CASTRRLSLGAFF
TGTGCCAGCACACGCCGGCTCTCACTAGGAGCTTTCTTT
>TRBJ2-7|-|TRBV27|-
CASSLVRLGEQYF
TGTGCCAGCAGTTTAGTCCGCCTAGGGGAGCAGTACTTC
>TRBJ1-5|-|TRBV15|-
CATSRTDPEQPQHF
TGTGCCACCAGCAGAACGGATCCTGAACAGCCCCAGCATTTT
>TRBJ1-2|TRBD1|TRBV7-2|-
CASSLNPTGQGSPNYGYTF
TGTGCCAGCAGCTTAAACCCCACGGGACAGGGTAGCCCTAACTATGGCTACACCTTC